The 8 T cell receptor beta chains below all came from one sample that was sequenced in a study of T cells in Graves' hyperthyroidism and ophthalmopathy. RNA transcripts were the template for amplifying TCR beta CDR3 regions. Carried out on the TCR CDR3, a first-round RT-PCR used the HTBI primer set. TCRdb recomputed calls from the multiplex PCR reads with MiXCR, one row per CDR3 protein. The repertoire holds hundreds of thousands of distinct CDR3 sequences, with roughly 17% as singletons. Sequencing used blood. These TCRs come from a young woman with Graves' ophthalmopathy.

Many counts were recorded for this clonotype. The chain employs TRBV12-3 or TRBV12-4 and TRBJ1-2; possibly TRBD1 for D (5 bases). Trimming removed 6 bases from V and 5 bases from J, with 19 bases in between. This CDR3 has 15 amino acids. The chain's CDR3 is CASRYQIGHNYGYTF. The CDR3 nucleotides read TGTGCCAGCAGGTACCAAATAGGACATAATTATGGCTACACCTTC.

The V and J genes are TRBV25-1 and TRBJ2-5; 10 nucleotides line up with TRBD1. Per germline, CDR1 MGHDK and CDR2 SYGVNS. V gave up 1 base and J gave up 0 bases; unmatched junction bases: 5. The CDR3 runs 17 residues. The CDR3 here is CASSESPGQGYQETQYF. In DNA form, the CDR3 reads TGTGCCAGCAGTGAATCTCCGGGACAGGGGTACCAAGAGACCCAGTACTTC. Full variable domain (remainder filled in from reference TRBV25-1 and TRBJ2-5): EADIYQTPRYLVIGTGKKITLECSQTMGHDKMYWYQQDPGMELHLIHYSYGVNSTEKGDLSSESTVSRIRTEHFPLTLESARPSHTSQYLCASSESPGQGYQETQYFGPGTRLLVL.

This chain connects TRBV7-6 to TRBJ2-1; tentatively, D is TRBD1 (5 bases). This CDR3 spans 14 amino acids. Germline CDR1 reads SGHVS; CDR2 reads FNYEAQ. V lost 0 bases and J 5 bases, leaving 8 bases between the germline ends. In nucleotides, the CDR3 is TGTGCCAGCAGCTTAGCCGGACAAAACAATGAGCAGTTCTTC. It is translated as CASSLAGQNNEQFF.

This clonotype has a count of ten or more. This chain connects TRBV20-1 to TRBJ2-1; TRBD1 aligns across 12 bases. Looked up from germline, CDR1 is DFQATT and CDR2 is SNEGSKA (reference sequence). J was trimmed by 9 bases and V by 2 bases; bases with no gene match: 8. This CDR3 contains 15 residues. The CDR3 region is CSARPGQGASGEQFF. CDR3 bases: TGCAGTGCTAGACCGGGACAGGGGGCCTCGGGTGAGCAGTTCTTC.

This clonotype was observed at least ten times. The rearrangement links TRBV15 to TRBJ2-7; D is undetermined. The CDR3 sequence is 15 residues long. Germline-derived CDR1 and CDR2 are LNHNV and YYDKDF (reference sequence). The V end lost 0 bases, the J end lost 0 bases, and 9 bases lay between the germline ends. The CDR3: CATSRDLAPSYEQYF. The DNA for the CDR3 is TGTGCCACCAGCAGAGATCTCGCGCCCTCCTACGAGCAGTACTTC.

The rearrangement links TRBV27 to TRBJ1-5; TRBD1 matches at 9 bases. The V gene end was trimmed by 6 bases and the J gene end by 9 bases; junction bases not matched to a gene: 9. Germline V CDR1 and CDR2: MNHEY, SMNVEV (reference sequence). CDR3 length equals 14 residues. CDR3 bases: TGTGCCAGCAGCCCAAGCAGGACAGGGGCGCCCCAGCATTTT. It codes for CASSPSRTGAPQHF.

This clonotype was recorded at least ten times. The chain has TRBV7-3 and TRBJ2-5; TRBD1 matches 10 bases. The CDR3 is made up of 14 amino acids. V lost 5 bases to trimming and J lost 3 bases; unmatched junction nucleotides: 3. The germline V gene encodes CDR1 SGHTA and CDR2 FQGTGA. Here the CDR3 DNA reads TGTGCCAGCAGCCCCGGGACAGGGGAAGAGACCCAGTACTTC. Its protein is CASSPGTGEETQYF.

Regarding this clonotype: A much larger clone differs by one base, so this may be a read error. V usage is TRBV7-2 and J usage is TRBJ1-2, with D tentatively TRBD1 (6 bases). This CDR3 has 14 amino acids. V was pared by 3 bases and J by 1 base, with 9 bases between. From germline, CDR1 is SGHTA and CDR2 FQGNSA. CDR3 coding DNA: TGTGCCAGCAGCTTTTACAGGGATAACTATGGCTACACCTTC. As protein: CASSFYRDNYGYTF.